The clone carrying this TCR beta chain occurred a few times. This sample is part of a study of control samples from healthy donors and cancer patients. CDR1 is MNHNS, CDR2 SASEGT, per germline. The CDR3 is 16 residues long. V lost 1 base and J lost 4, with 14 bases in between. The assay was immunoSEQ multiplex PCR, and TCRdb's table has in-frame clones only and misses some. The table shows 100,000 or so clones, with 75% to 90% occurring only once. Sequenced: blood. The chain is built from TRBV6-1 and TRBJ2-4, with unresolved D. The source of this sequence is a man between 25 and 39 years old in good health. The CDR3 loop is CASSEGSRTIKNIQYF. In DNA, the CDR3 is TGTGCCAGCAGTGAAGGGTCACGCACGATTAAAAACATTCAGTACTTC.